The rows below give T cell receptor beta chains drawn from one sample of a study of blood T cell repertoires in COVID-19. TCRdb keeps only in-frame clones here, not all; method: immunoSEQ multiplex PCR. Of 100,000 to 150,000 clones listed, more than 70% were seen once; the top ten hold roughly 5.4%. Input material: peripheral blood. The receptors originated from a human donor in a cohort sampled during active COVID-19. CDR3s include the opening cysteine and the closing phenylalanine or tryptophan. A D gene is named only where the DNA matches it firmly. The size field is filled for only some rows; it gives once, few, many or a size class.

clone_size	v_call	d_call	j_call	cdr3_nt	cdr3_aa
.	TRBV5-1	.	TRBJ2-3	TGCGCCAGCAGCTTAGGGGGAACAGGGAAGGCAGATACGCAGTATTTT	CASSLGGTGKADTQYF
once	TRBV28	TRBD2	TRBJ2-4	TGTGCCAGCAGCCCCCCTGGGGGAGGGGAGAACATTCAGTACTTC	CASSPPGGGENIQYF
.	TRBV27	.	TRBJ2-1	TGTGCCAGCAGTCCCCGATCGGGGGACTTCTCGAGGAATGAGCAGTTCTTC	CASSPRSGDFSRNEQFF
.	TRBV15	TRBD1	TRBJ2-5	TGTGCCACCAGCAGAGATTGGGGGACAGGTGAGGAGACCCAGTACTTC	CATSRDWGTGEETQYF
.	TRBV12-5	.	TRBJ2-1	TGTGCTAGTGGCCGACTAGGCCAAAATGAGCAGTTCTTC	CASGRLGQNEQFF
few	TRBV7-9	.	TRBJ2-2	TGTGCCAGCAGCCCAGCCGGGGAGCTGTTTTTT	CASSPAGELFF
.	TRBV2	.	TRBJ1-5	TGTGCCAGCGAATCCGGGGGGGCGAATCAGCCCCAGCATTTT	CASESGGANQPQHF
.	TRBV6-5	.	TRBJ2-2	TGTGCCAGCAGAAGGACTCAAAACACCGGGGAGCTGTTTTTT	CASRRTQNTGELFF
.	TRBV28	.	TRBJ2-7	TGTGCCAGCAGTTTTGGGGGGAGCTATCGTTCCTACGAGCAGTACTTC	CASSFGGSYRSYEQYF
.	TRBV18	TRBD2	TRBJ2-4	TGTGCCAGCTCACCACTGGGCAGAACTAGCGGGAGGGCTCCCACCATTCAGTACTTC	CASSPLGRTSGRAPTIQYF
.	TRBV3-1/TRBV3-2	.	TRBJ2-3	TGTGCCAGCAGCCCGCGGGGTACAGATACGCAGTATTTT	CASSPRGTDTQYF
.	TRBV6-4	TRBD2	TRBJ2-1	TGTGCCAGCAGTGACCGACCAGCGGGGAACAATGAGCAGTTCTTC	CASSDRPAGNNEQFF
.	TRBV5-5	TRBD1	TRBJ2-7	TGTGCCAGCAGCTGGGGACAGGATCCCCCCTACGAGCAGTACTTC	CASSWGQDPPYEQYF
.	TRBV28	TRBD2	TRBJ2-5	TGTGCCAGCAGCCCCTTAGTAGACTCTAGCGGGATGTCTTCGTGGACCCAGTACTTC	CASSPLVDSSGMSSWTQYF
.	TRBV5-1	TRBD2	TRBJ2-1	TGCGCCAGCAGCTCCCTGACTAGCAGGCTCTACAATGAGCAGTTCTTC	CASSSLTSRLYNEQFF
.	TRBV5-4	.	TRBJ1-1	TGTGCCAGCAGCTTCGGGGGAGGAGCTGAAGCTTTCTTT	CASSFGGGAEAFF
.	TRBV27	.	TRBJ2-7	TGTGCCAGCAGTTTCTGGACGTCGGGAAAAGAGCAGTACTTC	CASSFWTSGKEQYF
.	TRBV7-2	TRBD1	TRBJ1-1	TGTGCCAGCAGCTGGTCCGGACAGGGGAACACTGAAGCTTTCTTT	CASSWSGQGNTEAFF
.	TRBV9	.	TRBJ1-2	TGTGCCAGCAGCCAATCCATGACAGTATCCGGCTACACCTTC	CASSQSMTVSGYTF
once	TRBV28	.	TRBJ2-7	TGTGCCAGCCCCCCCGGACTCGGAGTGCTAGATGGCGAGCAGTACTTC	CASPPGLGVLDGEQYF
.	TRBV5-4	TRBD1	TRBJ2-1	TGTGCCAGCATGGGGGACAGGGGGGCCTACAATGAGCAGTTCTTC	CASMGDRGAYNEQFF
.	TRBV6-2/TRBV6-3	.	TRBJ2-5	TGTGCCAGCAGTTACGTCGAGGCAACCCAGTACTTC	CASSYVEATQYF
once	TRBV27	.	TRBJ2-6	TGTGCCAGCAGTTTATCGGGCCTAGCCCGCTCTGGGGCCAACGTCCTGACTTTC	CASSLSGLARSGANVLTF
.	TRBV27	.	TRBJ1-1	TGTGCCAGCAGACCCCGTGGGGGCCTGACGAACACTGAAGCTTTCTTT	CASRPRGGLTNTEAFF
.	TRBV27	TRBD1	TRBJ1-5	TGTGCCAGCAGTTCGGTCGACAGGGACAATCAGCCCCAGCATTTT	CASSSVDRDNQPQHF
.	TRBV28	TRBD2	TRBJ2-3	TGTGCCAGCAGTTCCGATCCGTTTTCCCCACTAGCGGGAGAAAGCCCAGATACGCAGTATTTT	CASSSDPFSPLAGESPDTQYF